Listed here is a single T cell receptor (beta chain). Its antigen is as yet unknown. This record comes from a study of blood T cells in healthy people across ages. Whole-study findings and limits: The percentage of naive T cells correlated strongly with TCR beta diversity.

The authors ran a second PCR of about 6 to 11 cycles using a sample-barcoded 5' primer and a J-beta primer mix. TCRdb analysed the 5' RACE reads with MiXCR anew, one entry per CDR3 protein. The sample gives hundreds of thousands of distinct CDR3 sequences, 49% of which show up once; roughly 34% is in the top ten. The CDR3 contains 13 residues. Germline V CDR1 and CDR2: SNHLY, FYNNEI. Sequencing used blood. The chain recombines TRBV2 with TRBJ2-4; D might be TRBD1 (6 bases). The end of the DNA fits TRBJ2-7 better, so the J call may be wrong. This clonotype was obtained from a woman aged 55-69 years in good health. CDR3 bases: TGTGCCAGCAGTGTACAGGGTATGAACGAGCAGTACTTC. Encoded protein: CASSVQGMNEQYF.